Presented here are 24 T cell receptor beta chains from one specimen sequenced in a study of post-analysis software for immune sequencing data. Unique molecular identifiers tagged the TCR beta cDNA libraries. MiXCR, run by TCRdb on the PCR reads, gives a single entry per CDR3 protein. The repertoire holds hundreds of thousands of distinct CDR3 sequences, with about 32% as singletons. No cognate antigen is known for these TCRs. The study's findings and limits: Five TRBV segments, including TRBV5-6, TRBV5-1 and TRBV20-1, were more frequent in patients than controls.

The sequencing input was blood. The source of these receptors is a girl aged 5 to 17 with multiple sclerosis.

The rearrangement joins TRBV20-1 to TRBJ2-7; 8 positions match TRBD2. The trim removed 6 bases at V and 4 bases at J, leaving 14 bases unmatched. CDR3 size: 15 residues. Germline V gene sequence: CDR1 DFQATT, CDR2 SNEGSKA (reference sequence). The CDR3 DNA reads as TGCAGTGCGCCCGCGGCCCGGACTAGCATTTACGAGCAGTACTTC. Its protein is CSAPAARTSIYEQYF.

This clonotype was seen more than once but under ten times. The genes are TRBV11-2 and TRBJ2-1, with TRBD2 matching over 11 bases. With V trimmed by 4 bases and J by 10 bases, 15 bases remained unmatched. Germline CDR1 is SGHAT and CDR2 is FQNNGV. This CDR3 is built from 17 residues. The CDR3 protein is CASSYSFTSGRTYEQFF. The CDR3, as DNA: TGTGCCAGCAGCTATTCTTTTACTAGCGGGAGAACGTACGAGCAGTTCTTC.

The gene calls are TRBV5-1 and TRBJ2-1; no definite D call. The V gene's germline CDR1 is SGHRS and CDR2 YFSETQ. The CDR3 consists of 15 residues. V lost 1 base and J lost 3, with 11 bases in between. Here the CDR3 reads CASSLSARDYNEQFF. The CDR3 nucleotides read TGCGCCAGCAGCTTGTCGGCTAGAGACTACAATGAGCAGTTCTTC.

As DNA, the CDR3 is TGCGCCAGCAGCCAAGATGGGACGGGGCCCTTCTACGAGCAGTACTTC. It specifies CASSQDGTGPFYEQYF. The chain couples TRBV4-3 to TRBJ2-7; D may match TRBD1 or TRBD2 (5 bases each). Germline CDR1 reads LGHNA; CDR2 reads YSLEER. Trimming pared 0 bases from V and 3 bases from J, leaving 15 bases between. The CDR3 runs 16 residues.

This clonotype was detected only a few times. The genes are TRBV7-9 and TRBJ1-1; D unclear. V was trimmed by 1 base and J by 1 base, leaving 10 bases between them. Germline CDR1 reads SEHNR; CDR2 reads FQNEAQ (reference sequence). The CDR3 consists of 15 residues. The CDR3 DNA sequence: TGTGCCAGCAGCTTAGTGGCAGGACGGAACACTGAAGCTTTCTTT. Protein sequence: CASSLVAGRNTEAFF.

Only a few counts were recorded for this clonotype. The rearrangement links TRBV20-1 to TRBJ2-3; 7 bases agree with TRBD2. The junction had 9 bases not matched to a gene; V was cut back by 4 bases and J by 2 bases. This CDR3 is built from 15 residues. Germline V gene sequence: CDR1 DFQATT, CDR2 SNEGSKA (reference sequence). CDR3 nucleotide sequence: TGCAGTGCTAATATAGGGAGGGTACCCACAGATACGCAGTATTTT. Protein sequence: CSANIGRVPTDTQYF.

This clonotype was recorded a few times. The rearrangement joins TRBV5-5 to TRBJ2-7; D may match TRBD1 or TRBD2 (5 bases each). Germline V gene lookup returns CDR1 SGHKS and CDR2 YYEKEE (reference sequence). CDR3 length: 14 amino acids. V lost 4 bases to trimming and J lost 2 bases, with 13 bases between them. The CDR3 DNA reads TGTGCCAGCAGCCCGGAGGCAGGGACCTACGAGCAGTACTTC. Its protein is CASSPEAGTYEQYF.

This clonotype has just a few counts. This rearrangement joins TRBV11-2 to TRBJ2-1, with 9 positions matching TRBD2. J lost 9 bases, V lost 1 base, and 7 bases had no gene match. Germline CDR1 SGHAT, CDR2 FQNNGV. There are 15 residues in the CDR3. CDR3 coding DNA: TGTGCCAGCAGCTTAGGCGCTAGCGGGATGGGTGAGCAGTTCTTC. Translation: CASSLGASGMGEQFF.

This clonotype showed up just a few times. The chain employs TRBV3-1 and TRBJ2-3; 9 positions agree with TRBD2. V gave up 4 bases and J gave up 1 base; unmatched junction bases: 3. This CDR3 comprises 15 residues. Germline V gene sequence: CDR1 LGHDT, CDR2 YNNKEL (reference sequence). CDR3 sequence: CASSRWTSGTDTQYF. The CDR3 nucleotides read TGTGCCAGCAGCCGGTGGACTAGCGGCACAGATACGCAGTATTTT.

The V and J genes are TRBV9 and TRBJ1-1; the D gene is possibly TRBD1 (5 bases). The CDR3 consists of 13 residues. Trimming left V 3 bases short and J 2 bases short, with 8 bases between. Germline V gene lookup returns CDR1 SGDLS and CDR2 YYNGEE. The CDR3 sequence: CASSEGQNTEAFF. CDR3 DNA: TGTGCCAGCAGCGAAGGACAAAACACTGAAGCTTTCTTT.

J is TRBJ1-2 and V is TRBV7-2; 10 nucleotides agree with TRBD1. This CDR3 contains 18 residues. The V gene's germline CDR1 is SGHTA and CDR2 FQGNSA. V trimming: 3 bases; J trimming: 4 bases; junction bases outside the gene matches: 14. The CDR3 bases are TGTGCCAGCAGCTTGGACGGGACAGGGGTAACCCGGGGCTATGGCTACACCTTC. It codes for CASSLDGTGVTRGYGYTF.

This clonotype has a handful of counts. The rearrangement uses TRBV7-9 and TRBJ2-1; D is ambiguous. The CDR3 totals 17 residues. V dropped 5 bases and J dropped 0 bases, with 17 bases sitting between them. Germline CDR1 and CDR2: SEHNR and FQNEAQ (reference sequence). CDR3 region: CASSAMVGPSSYNEQFF. The CDR3 coding sequence is TGTGCCAGCAGCGCGATGGTTGGCCCGAGCTCCTACAATGAGCAGTTCTTC.

The rearrangement links TRBV20-1 to TRBJ1-1; no clear D gene. This CDR3 is built from 13 residues. V was pared by 5 bases and J by 5 bases, with 15 bases between. From germline, CDR1 is DFQATT and CDR2 SNEGSKA (reference sequence). The chain's CDR3 is CSAGRESGTEAFF. The CDR3 region has the DNA TGCAGTGCTGGGAGAGAGAGTGGGACTGAAGCTTTCTTT.

The sample holds a few counts of this clonotype. The rearrangement links TRBV11-3 to TRBJ2-1; possible D gene TRBD2, 7 bases. The CDR3 has 13 amino acids. V was cut by 6 bases and J by 7 bases, with 13 bases left in between. Germline V gene sequence: CDR1 SGHNT, CDR2 YENEEA. This CDR3 is CASRGGAKNEQFF. CDR3 coding DNA: TGTGCCAGCAGAGGGGGGGCGAAGAATGAGCAGTTCTTC.

V gene TRBV15 combines with J gene TRBJ2-1, with 8 bases lining up with TRBD2. The J segment lost 7 bases and the V segment lost 0 bases, leaving 5 bases of the junction unmatched. The V gene's germline CDR1 is LNHNV and CDR2 YYDKDF (reference sequence). This CDR3 is 15 amino acids long. Written as DNA, the CDR3 is TGTGCCACCAGCAGAGATCTAAGACTAGCGAATGAGCAGTTCTTC. Its translation: CATSRDLRLANEQFF.

This chain connects TRBV7-9 to TRBJ2-1; D is perhaps TRBD1 (6 bases). V lost 5 bases, J lost 3 bases, and 17 bases lay in between. The CDR3 totals 16 residues. Germline V gene lookup returns CDR1 SEHNR and CDR2 FQNEAQ (reference sequence). The CDR3 DNA is TGTGCCAGCAGCCCGCGAGGGACACGGAGCTACAATGAGCAGTTCTTC. It codes for CASSPRGTRSYNEQFF.

This clonotype has more than one count but fewer than ten. The gene calls are TRBV11-1 and TRBJ2-5; D gene uncertain. The CDR3 has 14 residues. V lost 1 base to trimming and J lost 7 bases, with 13 bases between them. The germline V gene encodes CDR1 SGHAT and CDR2 FQDESV (reference sequence). CDR3 loop: CASSLEGRRGTQYF. The CDR3 region has the DNA TGTGCCAGCAGCTTAGAGGGCCGAAGAGGGACCCAGTACTTC.

This clonotype appeared a few times. CDR3 in amino acids: CASSPQRVYYNEQFF. The CDR3 DNA reads as TGTGCCAGCAGTCCCCAGCGGGTGTACTACAATGAGCAGTTCTTC. This chain links TRBV28 with TRBJ2-1; perhaps TRBD2 as D (6 bases). Germline V gene lookup returns CDR1 MDHEN and CDR2 SYDVKM. The ends were cut back, 5 bases at V and 3 bases at J, with 14 bases in the middle. CDR3 length: 15 amino acids.

The chain combines TRBV6-1 with TRBJ2-1; 7 bases match TRBD2. This CDR3 has 20 amino acids. Germline loops: CDR1 MNHNS, CDR2 SASEGT. Unmatched junction bases numbered 22, after V lost 7 bases and J lost 1 base. CDR3: CASTRGLAGLKPWSYNEQFF. DNA for the CDR3: TGTGCCAGCACCCGTGGATTAGCGGGCCTAAAACCGTGGTCCTACAATGAGCAGTTCTTC.

The chain has TRBV6-5 and TRBJ1-5; D possibly corresponds to TRBD1 (6 bases). Trimming removed 6 bases at V and 0 bases at J, with 9 bases between. The CDR3 is 14 residues long. The germline CDR1 and CDR2 sequences are MNHEY and SVGAGI. The CDR3 sequence: CASRTGDSNQPQHF. CDR3 in DNA: TGTGCCAGCAGGACAGGAGATAGCAATCAGCCCCAGCATTTT.

This clonotype was observed a few times. The chain carries TRBV20-1 and TRBJ1-5; D is uncertain. Germline lookup yields CDR1 DFQATT and CDR2 SNEGSKA (reference sequence). The CDR3 covers 13 residues. V shed 5 bases and J shed 0 bases, with 8 bases lying between them. The CDR3 region has the DNA TGCAGTGCTGAGGACGGTAGCAATCAGCCCCAGCATTTT. It translates to CSAEDGSNQPQHF.

This clonotype was counted between two and nine times. The CDR3 nucleotides read TGCAGTGCCCCGACAGGGGTCTACTATGGCTACACCTTC. Amino acids: CSAPTGVYYGYTF. The rearrangement joins TRBV20-1 to TRBJ1-2; 8 nucleotides agree with TRBD1. Trimming removed 6 bases from V and 3 bases from J; junction bases left unmatched: 6. This CDR3 comprises 13 residues. Germline loops: CDR1 DFQATT, CDR2 SNEGSKA (reference sequence).

This clonotype showed up just a few times. The J gene is TRBJ2-1, the V gene TRBV28; 8 bases map to TRBD1. The CDR3 runs 17 residues. Trimming removed 7 bases from V and 7 bases from J; junction bases left unmatched: 18. Looked up from germline, CDR1 is MDHEN and CDR2 is SYDVKM. The CDR3 DNA follows: TGTGCCAGCACCGGAAACCCAGGGACAGGAAAGTTAAATGAGCAGTTCTTC. It encodes CASTGNPGTGKLNEQFF.

This clonotype was seen only a few times. The chain recombines TRBV6-5 with TRBJ2-1; TRBD1 might be the D (5 bases). The CDR3 has 14 residues. CDR1 and CDR2 from the germline V gene are MNHEY and SVGAGI. V gave up 6 bases and J gave up 5 bases, with 14 bases separating them. CDR3 residues: CASSRDLRDNEQFF. The CDR3 nucleotides are TGTGCCAGCAGCAGGGATTTAAGGGACAATGAGCAGTTCTTC.